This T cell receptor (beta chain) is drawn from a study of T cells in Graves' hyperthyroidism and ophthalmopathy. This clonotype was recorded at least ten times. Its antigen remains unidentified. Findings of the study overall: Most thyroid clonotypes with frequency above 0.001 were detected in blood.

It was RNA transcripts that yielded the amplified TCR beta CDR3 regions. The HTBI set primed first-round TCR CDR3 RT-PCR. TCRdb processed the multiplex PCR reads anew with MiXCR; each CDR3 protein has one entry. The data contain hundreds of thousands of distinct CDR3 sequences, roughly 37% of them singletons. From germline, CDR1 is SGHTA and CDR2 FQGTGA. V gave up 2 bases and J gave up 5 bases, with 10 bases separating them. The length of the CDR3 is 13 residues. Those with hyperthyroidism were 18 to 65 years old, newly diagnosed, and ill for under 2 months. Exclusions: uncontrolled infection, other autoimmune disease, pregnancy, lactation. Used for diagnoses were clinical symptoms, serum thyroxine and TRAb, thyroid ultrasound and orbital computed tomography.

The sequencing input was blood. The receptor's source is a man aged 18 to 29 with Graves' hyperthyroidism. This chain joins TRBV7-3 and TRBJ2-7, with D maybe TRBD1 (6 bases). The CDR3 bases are TGTGCCAGCAGCTTAGACCCAGGGGACGAGCAGTACTTC. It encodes CASSLDPGDEQYF.